Described below is a single T cell receptor (beta chain) sequence and its context. This entry comes from a study of blood T cell repertoires in COVID-19. Study context: T cells, B-cell-depleted T cells, or PBMCs supplied cDNA or gDNA.

As processed by the authors: Reference gene primer amplification gave estimated nucleated cell counts. TCRdb's table, derived via immunoSEQ multiplex PCR, lists solely in-frame clones and lacks some. V and J calls and clone size follow that table, whereas D and trimming were derived from the DNA. This table holds 85,000 to 95,000 clones, about 89% found once. The source material was peripheral blood. The clonotype originates from a human donor with acute or convalescent COVID-19. The donor label of this sample is uncertain.

The CDR3 loop reads CASSLDRREMVTDTQYF. CDR3 bases: TGTGCCAGCAGCTTAGATCGGAGGGAAATGGTCACAGATACGCAGTATTTT. The V and J genes are TRBV11-2 and TRBJ2-3; possibly TRBD2 for D (6 bases). Germline lookup yields CDR1 SGHAT and CDR2 FQNNGV. This CDR3 has 17 residues. The V end was cut by 0 bases, the J end by 2 bases, with 15 bases between.